This is a list of T cell receptor beta chains from one sample in a study of breast tumors, draining lymph nodes, adjacent tissues. MiXCR was run by TCRdb on the multiplex PCR reads, yielding one entry per CDR3 protein. The table shows around 70,000 distinct CDR3 sequences, with around two fifths occurring only once. Sequences were obtained from breast tumor tissue. The receptor source for this set is a female donor with breast cancer. Some clones in this sample may be carry-over from other donors' samples. CDR3s leave out the opening cysteine and the closing phenylalanine or tryptophan. A D gene is named only where the DNA matches it firmly. Only part of the rows carry a size: once, few, many, or a class if the clone is expanded.

size: .
J: TRBJ1-4
length: 12
D: .
V: TRBV5-1
CDR3: ASSLGTGGDKLF

size: many
J: TRBJ1-2
length: 14
D: .
V: TRBV19
CDR3: ASSIGSGTPLYGYT

size: .
J: TRBJ2-7
length: 14
D: TRBD2
V: TRBV2
CDR3: ARVASGGRRTYEQY

size: .
J: TRBJ2-6
length: 16
D: .
V: TRBV7-8
CDR3: ASSLVGPGTSGANVLT

size: .
J: TRBJ1-5
length: 11
D: TRBD1
V: TRBV10-3
CDR3: AIWGGQGSYEH

size: .
J: TRBJ2-1
length: 11
D: .
V: TRBV20-1
CDR3: SARDLGHNEQF

size: many
J: TRBJ2-5
length: 14
D: TRBD2
V: TRBV12-3/TRBV12-4
CDR3: ASSFLGLAGVETQY

size: .
J: TRBJ2-3
length: 10
D: .
V: TRBV2
CDR3: ASRVMGDTQY

size: few
J: TRBJ2-3
length: 14
D: .
V: TRBV19
CDR3: ASSRGGGQYTDTQY

size: .
J: TRBJ2-5
length: 15
D: TRBD2
V: TRBV15
CDR3: ATSSLGTSGGQETQY

size: .
J: TRBJ2-5
length: 14
D: TRBD2
V: TRBV9
CDR3: ASSALGLAGAETQY

size: many
J: TRBJ2-7
length: 14
D: TRBD1
V: TRBV7-3
CDR3: ASSSPATGGSYEQY

size: .
J: TRBJ1-6
length: 14
D: .
V: TRBV18
CDR3: ASSRTSQVNNSPLH